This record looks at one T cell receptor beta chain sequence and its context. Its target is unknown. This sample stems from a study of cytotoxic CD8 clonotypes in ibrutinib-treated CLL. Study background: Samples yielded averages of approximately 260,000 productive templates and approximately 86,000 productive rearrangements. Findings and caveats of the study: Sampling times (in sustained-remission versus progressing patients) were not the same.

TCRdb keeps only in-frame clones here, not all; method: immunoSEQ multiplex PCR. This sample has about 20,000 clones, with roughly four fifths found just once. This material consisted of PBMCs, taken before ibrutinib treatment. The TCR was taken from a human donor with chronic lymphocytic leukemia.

CDR3 protein: CANRLAGGPSTDTQYF. The CDR3 DNA reads TGCGCCAACCGACTAGCGGGAGGGCCTAGCACAGATACGCAGTATTTT. V gene TRBV10-1 combines with J gene TRBJ2-3; 14 nucleotides agree with TRBD2. The V and J ends lost 10 bases and 0 bases, in that order; junction bases with no gene match: 6. The CDR3 runs to 16 residues. CDR1 is WNHNN, CDR2 SYGVQD, per germline (reference sequence).